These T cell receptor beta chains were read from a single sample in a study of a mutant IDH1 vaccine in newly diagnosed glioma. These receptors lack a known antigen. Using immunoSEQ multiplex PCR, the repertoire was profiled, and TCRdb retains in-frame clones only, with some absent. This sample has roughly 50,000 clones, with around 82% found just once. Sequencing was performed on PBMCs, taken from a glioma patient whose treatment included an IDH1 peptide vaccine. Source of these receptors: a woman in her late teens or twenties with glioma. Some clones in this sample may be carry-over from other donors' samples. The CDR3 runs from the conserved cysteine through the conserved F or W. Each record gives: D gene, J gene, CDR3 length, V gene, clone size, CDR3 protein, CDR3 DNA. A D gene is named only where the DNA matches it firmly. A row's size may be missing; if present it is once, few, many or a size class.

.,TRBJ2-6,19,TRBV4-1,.,CASSQDRDTVLFGANVLTF,TGCGCCAGCAGCCAAGACCGGGACACCGTTTTGTTTGGGGCCAACGTCCTGACTTTC
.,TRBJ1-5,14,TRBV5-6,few,CASSTDGSNQPQHF,TGTGCCAGCAGCACGGACGGTAGCAATCAGCCCCAGCATTTT
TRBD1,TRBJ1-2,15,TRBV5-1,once,CASSAGTGGHYGYTF,TGCGCCAGCAGCGCTGGGACAGGGGGCCACTATGGCTACACCTTC
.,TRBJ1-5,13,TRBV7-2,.,CASSLEAAQPQHF,TGTGCCAGCAGCTTAGAGGCGGCCCAGCCCCAGCATTTT
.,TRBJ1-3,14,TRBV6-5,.,CASSYAGQGYTIYF,TGTGCCAGCAGTTACGCCGGACAAGGGTACACCATATATTTT
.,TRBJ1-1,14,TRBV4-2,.,CASSQGVGATEAFF,TGTGCCAGCAGCCAAGGGGTCGGGGCCACTGAAGCTTTCTTT
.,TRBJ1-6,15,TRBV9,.,CASSVGGGWNSPLHF,TGTGCCAGCAGCGTAGGAGGAGGGTGGAATTCACCCCTCCACTTT
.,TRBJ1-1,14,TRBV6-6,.,CASAKSAMNIEAFF,TGTGCCAGCGCCAAGTCGGCTATGAACATTGAAGCTTTCTTT
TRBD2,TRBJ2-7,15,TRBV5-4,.,CASSPGTSGTYEQYF,TGTGCCAGCAGCCCCGGGACTAGCGGGACCTACGAGCAGTACTTC
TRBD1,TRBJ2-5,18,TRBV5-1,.,CASSLVFRNRGDQETQYF,TGCGCCAGCAGCTTGGTATTTAGGAACAGGGGCGATCAAGAGACCCAGTACTTC
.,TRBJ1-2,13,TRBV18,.,CASSPPGGYGYTF,TGTGCCAGCTCACCACCGGGAGGCTATGGCTACACCTTC
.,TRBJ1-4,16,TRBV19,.,CDSSIGLSEADEKLFF,TGTGACAGTAGTATAGGACTCTCCGAAGCGGATGAAAAACTGTTTTTT
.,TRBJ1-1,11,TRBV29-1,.,CSIGGGTEAFF,TGCAGCATCGGGGGGGGCACTGAAGCTTTCTTT
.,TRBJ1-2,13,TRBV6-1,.,CASSEVGTGGYTF,TGTGCCAGCAGTGAAGTAGGGACCGGTGGCTACACCTTC
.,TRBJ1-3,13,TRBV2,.,CASKAVSGNTIYF,TGTGCCAGTAAAGCGGTCTCTGGAAACACCATATATTTT
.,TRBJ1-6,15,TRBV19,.,CASSIGEVYNSPLHF,TGTGCCAGTAGTATAGGAGAAGTTTATAATTCACCCCTCCACTTT
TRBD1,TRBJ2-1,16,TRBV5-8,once,CASSSWAGGSYNEQFF,TGTGCCAGCAGTTCCTGGGCAGGGGGCTCCTACAATGAGCAGTTCTTC
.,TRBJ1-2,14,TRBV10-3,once,CAIRPTGGSSGYTF,TGTGCCATCAGACCGACAGGCGGTTCTAGCGGCTACACCTTC
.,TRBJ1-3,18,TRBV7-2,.,CASSSGSLRRISGNTIYF,TGTGCCAGCAGCTCAGGGTCCCTCCGTCGGATCTCTGGAAACACCATATATTTT
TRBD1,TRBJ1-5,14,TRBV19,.,CASSIDRGPQPQHF,TGTGCCAGTAGTATAGACAGGGGGCCTCAGCCCCAGCATTTT
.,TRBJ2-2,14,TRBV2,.,CASSWRTNTGELFF,TGTGCCAGCAGTTGGCGCACGAACACCGGGGAGCTGTTTTTT
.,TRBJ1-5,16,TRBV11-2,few,CAITTDRSYSNQPQHF,TGTGCCATTACGACTGACAGGTCGTATAGCAATCAGCCCCAGCATTTT
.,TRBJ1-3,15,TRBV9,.,CASSVAGLSGNTIYF,TGTGCCAGCAGCGTAGCCGGTCTCTCTGGAAACACCATATATTTT
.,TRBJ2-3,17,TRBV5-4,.,CASSPRLAKGGTDTQYF,TGTGCCAGCAGCCCGAGGCTGGCAAAAGGGGGCACAGATACGCAGTATTTT
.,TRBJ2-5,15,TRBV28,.,CASSSLVVRQETQYF,TGTGCCAGCAGTTCCCTTGTGGTCAGGCAAGAGACCCAGTACTTC
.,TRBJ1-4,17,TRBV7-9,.,CASSFPQGGGGGKKLFF,TGTGCCAGCAGCTTCCCCCAAGGTGGAGGGGGAGGGAAAAAACTGTTTTTT
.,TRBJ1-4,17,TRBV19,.,CASSIGGAHNPNEKLFF,TGTGCCAGTAGTATAGGAGGGGCACACAATCCTAATGAAAAACTGTTTTTT
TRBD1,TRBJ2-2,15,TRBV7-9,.,CASTLRQGTTGELFF,TGTGCCAGCACTTTAAGACAGGGGACGACCGGGGAGCTGTTTTTT
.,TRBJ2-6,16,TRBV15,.,CATSRDWFSGANVLTF,TGTGCCACCAGCAGAGATTGGTTCTCTGGGGCCAACGTCCTGACTTTC
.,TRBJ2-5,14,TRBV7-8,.,CASSPGRLKETQYF,TGTGCCAGCAGCCCGGGACGCCTAAAAGAGACCCAGTACTTC
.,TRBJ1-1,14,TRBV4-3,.,CASSQGAWNTEAFF,TGCGCCAGCAGCCAGGGGGCGTGGAACACTGAAGCTTTCTTT